This T cell receptor beta chain was obtained from a study of cytomegalovirus exposure and HLA in healthy donors. This clone was observed once. In germline, CDR1 is MNHEY, CDR2 SMNVEV (reference sequence). The CDR3 consists of 17 residues. Trimming took 0 bases from V and 4 from J; bases not matched to a gene: 11. A multiplex PCR was run with 60 Vbeta primers and 13 Jbeta primers. The protocol was immunoSEQ multiplex PCR, while the TCRdb copy is restricted to in-frame clones and leaves out a portion. The data contain around 230,000 clones, about 88% of them singletons. The sequenced material came from PBMCs. The sequence was collected from a girl aged 2-10 years in good health and CMV-seronegative. The chain combines TRBV27 with TRBJ1-2, with 7 bases that match TRBD1. CDR3 residues: CASSLSRGRRGAYGYTF. CDR3 coding DNA: TGTGCCAGCAGTTTATCAAGGGGGCGCAGAGGGGCCTATGGCTACACCTTC.